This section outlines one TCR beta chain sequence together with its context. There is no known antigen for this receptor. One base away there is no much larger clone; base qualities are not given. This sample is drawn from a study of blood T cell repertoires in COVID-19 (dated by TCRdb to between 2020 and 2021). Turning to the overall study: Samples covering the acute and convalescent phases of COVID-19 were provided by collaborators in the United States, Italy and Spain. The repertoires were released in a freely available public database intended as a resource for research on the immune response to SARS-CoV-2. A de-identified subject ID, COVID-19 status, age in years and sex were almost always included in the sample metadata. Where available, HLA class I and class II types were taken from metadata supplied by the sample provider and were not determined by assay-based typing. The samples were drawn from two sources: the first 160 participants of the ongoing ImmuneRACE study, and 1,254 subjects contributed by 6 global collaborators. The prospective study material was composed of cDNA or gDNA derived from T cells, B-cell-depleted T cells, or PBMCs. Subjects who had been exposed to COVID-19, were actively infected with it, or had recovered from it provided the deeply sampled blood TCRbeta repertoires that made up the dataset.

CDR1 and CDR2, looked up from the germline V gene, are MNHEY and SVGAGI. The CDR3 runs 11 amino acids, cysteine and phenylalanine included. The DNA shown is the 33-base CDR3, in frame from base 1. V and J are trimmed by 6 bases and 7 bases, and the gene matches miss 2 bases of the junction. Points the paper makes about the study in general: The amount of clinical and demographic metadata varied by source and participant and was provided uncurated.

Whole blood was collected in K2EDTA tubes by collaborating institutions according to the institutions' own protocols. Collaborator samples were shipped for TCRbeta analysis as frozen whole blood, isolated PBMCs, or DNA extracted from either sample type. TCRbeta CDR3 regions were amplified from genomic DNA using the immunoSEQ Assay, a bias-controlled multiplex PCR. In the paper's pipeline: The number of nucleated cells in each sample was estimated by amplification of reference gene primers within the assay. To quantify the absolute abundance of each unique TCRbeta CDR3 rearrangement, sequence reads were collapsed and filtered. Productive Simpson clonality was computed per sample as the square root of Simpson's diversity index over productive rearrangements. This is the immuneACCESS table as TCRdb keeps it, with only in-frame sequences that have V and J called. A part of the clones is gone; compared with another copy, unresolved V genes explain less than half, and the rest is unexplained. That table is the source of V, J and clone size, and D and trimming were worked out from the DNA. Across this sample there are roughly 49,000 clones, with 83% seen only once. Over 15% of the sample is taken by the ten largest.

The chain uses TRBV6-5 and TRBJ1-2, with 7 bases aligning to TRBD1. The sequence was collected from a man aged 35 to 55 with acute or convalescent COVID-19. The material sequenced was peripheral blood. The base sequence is TGTGCCAGCAGCGACAGGGTTGGCTACACCTTC. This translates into CASSDRVGYTF.